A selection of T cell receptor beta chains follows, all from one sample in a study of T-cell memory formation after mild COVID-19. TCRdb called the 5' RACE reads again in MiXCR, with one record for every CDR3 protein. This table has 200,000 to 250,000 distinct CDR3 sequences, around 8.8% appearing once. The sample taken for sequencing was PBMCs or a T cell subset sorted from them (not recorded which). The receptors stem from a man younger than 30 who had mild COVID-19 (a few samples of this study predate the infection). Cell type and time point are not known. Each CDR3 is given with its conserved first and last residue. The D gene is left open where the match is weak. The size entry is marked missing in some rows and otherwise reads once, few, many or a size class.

CASSQALASGGLSSYNEQFF | TGTGCCAGCAGCCAAGCCCTAGCTAGCGGGGGGTTGTCGTCCTACAATGAGCAGTTCTTC | . | TRBJ2-1 | TRBV4-2 | TRBD2
CASSQRSGGDQETQYF | TGTGCCAGCAGCCAAAGGTCAGGGGGCGACCAAGAGACCCAGTACTTC | . | TRBJ2-5 | TRBV3-1 | TRBD1
CSAKSWAGQGATDTQYF | TGCAGTGCTAAATCCTGGGCAGGACAGGGGGCAACAGATACGCAGTATTTT | many | TRBJ2-3 | TRBV20-1 | TRBD1
CASSLAPIEYQTQYF | TGTGCCAGCAGCTTAGCACCAATCGAGTACCAGACCCAGTACTTC | few | TRBJ2-5 | TRBV7-2 | .
CASGLVLGQGIHEQFF | TGTGCTAGTGGTTTGGTACTCGGACAGGGTATCCATGAGCAGTTCTTC | few | TRBJ2-1 | TRBV12-5 | TRBD1
CASSIYTGAMNTEAFF | TGTGCCAGCAGCATATACACAGGGGCCATGAACACTGAAGCTTTCTTT | many | TRBJ1-1 | TRBV5-8 | TRBD1
CASSDPGTGELFF | TGCGCCAGCAGCGACCCAGGGACCGGGGAGCTGTTTTTT | few | TRBJ2-2 | TRBV5-1 | .
CASSSRTAQPGYTF | TGTGCCAGCAGCTCCCGGACGGCCCAACCGGGCTACACCTTC | . | TRBJ1-2 | TRBV7-9 | .
CATSDLEHTGTGNTGELFF | TGTGCCACCAGTGACTTAGAGCACACCGGGACAGGGAACACCGGGGAGCTGTTTTTT | . | TRBJ2-2 | TRBV24-1 | TRBD1
CASSQASGDHYEQYF | TGTGCCAGCAGCCAGGCTAGCGGGGACCACTACGAGCAGTACTTC | few | TRBJ2-7 | TRBV4-2 | TRBD2
CASSLSFRDRNYEQYF | TGTGCCAGCAGTTTAAGTTTTAGGGACAGAAACTACGAGCAGTACTTC | few | TRBJ2-7 | TRBV12-3/TRBV12-4 | TRBD1
CASSPDGPSEQPQHF | TGTGCCAGCTCACCGGACGGACCATCAGAGCAGCCCCAGCATTTT | few | TRBJ1-5 | TRBV18 | .
CASSSQGTGTGELFF | TGCGCCAGCAGCTCGCAGGGGACAGGCACCGGGGAGCTGTTTTTT | . | TRBJ2-2 | TRBV5-1 | TRBD1
CASSPYRDNTEAFF | TGCGCCAGCAGCCCATACAGGGATAACACTGAAGCTTTCTTT | . | TRBJ1-1 | TRBV4-1 | .
CASSLRDSGSTDTQYF | TGCGCCAGCAGCTTGAGGGATAGCGGGTCCACAGATACGCAGTATTTT | many | TRBJ2-3 | TRBV5-1 | TRBD2
CASSLEGHLAKNIQYF | TGCGCCAGCAGCTTGGAGGGACATCTAGCCAAAAACATTCAGTACTTC | . | TRBJ2-4 | TRBV5-1 | .
CASNRGARLRGETQYF | TGCGCCAGCAACCGGGGGGCTAGACTGAGGGGCGAGACCCAGTACTTC | few | TRBJ2-5 | TRBV5-1 | .
CASSLFLGRNTEAFF | TGTGCCAGCAGCTTATTTTTGGGCCGGAACACTGAAGCTTTCTTT | . | TRBJ1-1 | TRBV7-8 | .
CASSQGWDTQYF | TGTGCCAGCAGCCAAGGTTGGGATACGCAGTATTTT | . | TRBJ2-3 | TRBV11-3 | .
CASSMGGYSYEQYF | TGTGCCAGTAGTATGGGCGGGTACTCCTACGAGCAGTACTTC | many | TRBJ2-7 | TRBV19 | .
CASSSQGGDTQYF | TGCGCCAGCAGCTCCCAGGGGGGCGATACGCAGTATTTT | . | TRBJ2-3 | TRBV5-1 | .
CASSSFGQGEAFF | TGTGCCAGCAGCTCCTTCGGACAGGGGGAAGCTTTCTTT | many | TRBJ1-1 | TRBV7-3 | TRBD1
CASSLMLEETQYF | TGTGCCAGCAGCTTAATGCTGGAAGAGACCCAGTACTTC | few | TRBJ2-5 | TRBV11-2 | .
CATPREETQYF | TGTGCCACCCCTAGAGAAGAGACCCAGTACTTC | . | TRBJ2-5 | TRBV24-1 | .
CATSRQHASNGYTF | TGTGCCACCAGCAGACAACACGCCTCGAATGGCTACACCTTC | . | TRBJ1-2 | TRBV15 | .
CATRPGVGQGSADTQYF | TGTGCCACCAGGCCCGGAGTGGGACAGGGGAGCGCAGATACGCAGTATTTT | . | TRBJ2-3 | TRBV24-1 | TRBD1
CASSLTGGRGEKLFF | TGTGCCAGCAGCTTGACAGGGGGCCGCGGGGAAAAACTGTTTTTT | few | TRBJ1-4 | TRBV27 | TRBD1
CASSHCRDRASATNEKLFF | TGCGCCAGCAGTCACTGCCGGGACAGGGCTTCAGCGACTAATGAAAAACTGTTTTTT | . | TRBJ1-4 | TRBV23-1 | TRBD1
CASSFSRGETQYF | TGTGCCAGCAGCTTCTCACGGGGAGAGACCCAGTACTTC | many | TRBJ2-5 | TRBV7-9 | .
CASSLPLGELFF | TGTGCCAGCAGCTTGCCCTTGGGGGAGCTGTTTTTT | . | TRBJ2-2 | TRBV7-2 | .
CASSRQGGDQETQYF | TGCGCCAGCAGCCGCCAAGGGGGCGATCAAGAGACCCAGTACTTC | . | TRBJ2-5 | TRBV4-3 | TRBD1
CASSSAVPQLYF | TGTGCCAGCAGCTCCGCGGTACCTCAACTGTACTTC | . | TRBJ2-7 | TRBV3-1 | .
CASSLVRGSGGYTF | TGTGCCAGCAGCTTAGTGCGGGGTTCTGGTGGCTACACCTTC | few | TRBJ1-2 | TRBV7-2 | .
CAWSDDFSSGNTIYF | TGTGCCTGGAGTGACGACTTTAGCTCTGGAAACACCATATATTTT | . | TRBJ1-3 | TRBV30 | .
CASVRDANGNTGELFF | TGTGCCAGCGTAAGGGACGCCAACGGGAACACCGGGGAGCTGTTTTTT | few | TRBJ2-2 | TRBV19 | .
CSAKTGGVEKLFF | TGCAGCGCCAAAACAGGGGGAGTTGAAAAACTGTTTTTT | few | TRBJ1-4 | TRBV29-1 | TRBD1
CASSGGVTNEKLFF | TGTGCCAGCAGCGGGGGGGTCACTAATGAAAAACTGTTTTTT | . | TRBJ1-4 | TRBV9 | .
CASSENGQGNTEAFF | TGTGCCAGCAGCGAGAATGGACAGGGAAACACTGAAGCTTTCTTT | . | TRBJ1-1 | TRBV7-3 | TRBD1
CATQGEGGSADTQYF | TGTGCCACCCAAGGAGAGGGGGGCTCGGCAGATACGCAGTATTTT | many | TRBJ2-3 | TRBV24-1 | .
CASSAQGSSGNTIYF | TGTGCCAGTAGCGCACAGGGATCCTCTGGAAACACCATATATTTT | . | TRBJ1-3 | TRBV19 | .
CASSQGQVSSGANVLTF | TGTGCCAGCAGCCAGGGACAGGTCAGCTCTGGGGCCAACGTCCTGACTTTC | few | TRBJ2-6 | TRBV4-2 | TRBD1
CASSGRGDEKLFF | TGTGCCAGCAGCGGAAGGGGAGATGAAAAACTGTTTTTT | few | TRBJ1-4 | TRBV11-2 | .
CAILPGQGETQYF | TGTGCCATCCTCCCGGGACAGGGAGAGACCCAGTACTTC | . | TRBJ2-5 | TRBV28 | TRBD1
CASSYGRTQETQYF | TGTGCCAGCAGCTATGGACGGACACAAGAGACCCAGTACTTC | many | TRBJ2-5 | TRBV7-2 | .
CASSPRQTSNTGELFF | TGCGCCAGCAGCCCCAGACAGACATCGAACACCGGGGAGCTGTTTTTT | once | TRBJ2-2 | TRBV5-1 | .
CASTRQGNTGELFF | TGTGCCAGCACCCGACAGGGGAACACCGGGGAGCTGTTTTTT | . | TRBJ2-2 | TRBV7-9 | TRBD1
CASSLDGTGGTEAFF | TGCGCCAGCAGCTTGGATGGGACAGGGGGCACTGAAGCTTTCTTT | many | TRBJ1-1 | TRBV5-1 | TRBD1
CSASTAYGYTF | TGCAGTGCTAGTACAGCCTATGGCTACACCTTC | . | TRBJ1-2 | TRBV20-1 | .
CASTKSLNTEAFF | TGTGCCAGCACAAAGAGTTTGAACACTGAAGCTTTCTTT | few | TRBJ1-1 | TRBV6-6 | .